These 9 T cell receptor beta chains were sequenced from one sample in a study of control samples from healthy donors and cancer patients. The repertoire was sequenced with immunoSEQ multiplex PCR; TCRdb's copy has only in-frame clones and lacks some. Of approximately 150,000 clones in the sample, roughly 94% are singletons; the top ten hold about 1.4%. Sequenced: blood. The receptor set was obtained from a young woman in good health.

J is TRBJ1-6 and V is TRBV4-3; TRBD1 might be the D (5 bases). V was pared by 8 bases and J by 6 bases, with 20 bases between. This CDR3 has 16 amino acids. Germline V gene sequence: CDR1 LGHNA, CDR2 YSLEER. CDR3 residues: CASRGTLTDRNSPLHF. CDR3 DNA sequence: TGCGCCAGCCGAGGGACGCTAACGGACCGTAATTCACCCCTCCACTTT.

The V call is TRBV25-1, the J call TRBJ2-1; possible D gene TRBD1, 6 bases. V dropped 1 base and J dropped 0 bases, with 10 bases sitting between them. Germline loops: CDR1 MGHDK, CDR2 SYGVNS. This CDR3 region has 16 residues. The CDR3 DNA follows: TGTGCCAGCAGTGAATCAGGCAGGGGCTCCTACAATGAGCAGTTCTTC. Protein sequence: CASSESGRGSYNEQFF.

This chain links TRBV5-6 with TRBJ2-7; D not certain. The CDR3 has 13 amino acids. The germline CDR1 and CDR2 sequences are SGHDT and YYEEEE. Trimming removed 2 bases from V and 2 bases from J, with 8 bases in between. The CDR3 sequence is CASSFSGPYEQYF. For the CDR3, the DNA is TGTGCCAGCAGCTTTTCAGGCCCCTACGAGCAGTACTTC.

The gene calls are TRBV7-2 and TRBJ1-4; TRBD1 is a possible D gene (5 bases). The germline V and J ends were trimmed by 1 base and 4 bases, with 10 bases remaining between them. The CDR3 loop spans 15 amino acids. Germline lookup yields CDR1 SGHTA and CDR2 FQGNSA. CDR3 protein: CASSLVGRINEKLFF. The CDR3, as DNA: TGTGCCAGCAGCTTAGTGGGACGGATTAATGAAAAACTGTTTTTT.

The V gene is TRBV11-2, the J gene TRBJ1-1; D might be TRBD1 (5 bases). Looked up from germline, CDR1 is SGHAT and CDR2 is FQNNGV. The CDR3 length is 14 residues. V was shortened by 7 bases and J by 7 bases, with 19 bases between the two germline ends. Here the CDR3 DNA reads TGTGCCAGCACCGTGGGGCAGGGCTTCGGTGAAGCTTTCTTT. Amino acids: CASTVGQGFGEAFF.

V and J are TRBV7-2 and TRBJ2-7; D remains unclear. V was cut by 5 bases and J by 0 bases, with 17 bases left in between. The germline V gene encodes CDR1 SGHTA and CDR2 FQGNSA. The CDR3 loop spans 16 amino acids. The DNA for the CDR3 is TGTGCCAGCAGCCCTCCCGGCGTCTTGAGCTCCTACGAGCAGTACTTC. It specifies CASSPPGVLSSYEQYF.

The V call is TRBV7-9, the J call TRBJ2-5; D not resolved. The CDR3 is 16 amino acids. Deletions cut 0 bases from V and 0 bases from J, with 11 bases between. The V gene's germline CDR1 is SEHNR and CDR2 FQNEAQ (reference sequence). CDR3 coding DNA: TGTGCCAGCAGCTTAGCGCTCCGCGAGTACCAAGAGACCCAGTACTTC. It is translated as CASSLALREYQETQYF.

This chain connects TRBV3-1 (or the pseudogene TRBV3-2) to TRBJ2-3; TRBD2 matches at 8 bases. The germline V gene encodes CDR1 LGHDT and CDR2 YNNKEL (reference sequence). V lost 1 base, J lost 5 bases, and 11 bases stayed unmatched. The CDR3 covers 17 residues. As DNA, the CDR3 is TGTGCCAGCAGCCAAGGGCGGGAGGAGGGCGGCGGAGATACGCAGTATTTT. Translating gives CASSQGREEGGGDTQYF.

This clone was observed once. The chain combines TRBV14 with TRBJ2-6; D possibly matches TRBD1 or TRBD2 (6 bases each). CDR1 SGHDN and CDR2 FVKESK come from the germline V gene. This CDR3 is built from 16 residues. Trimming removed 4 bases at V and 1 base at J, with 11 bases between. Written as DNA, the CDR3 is TGTGCCAGCAGCCTTACAGGGAGGTCTGGGGCCAACGTCCTGACTTTC. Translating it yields CASSLTGRSGANVLTF.